A single sample is the source of the 30 T cell receptor beta chains below, sequenced in a study of chemoradiotherapy in HPV16-positive cancers. TCRdb's copy holds only in-frame clones and misses some; the assay was immunoSEQ multiplex PCR. The sample has 53,000 or so clones; 90% are singletons. The material was blood, obtained from a patient who underwent chemoradiotherapy. These TCRs come from a human donor with HPV-associated anogenital cancer.

The gene calls are TRBV6-5 and TRBJ2-2; D ambiguous. Germline V gene sequence: CDR1 MNHEY, CDR2 SVGAGI. CDR3 length: 12 amino acids. Trimming removed 2 bases at V and 7 bases at J, with 5 bases between. The CDR3 nucleotides are TGTGCCAGCAGTTACCGAAGCGGGGAGCTGTTTTTT. It yields the protein CASSYRSGELFF.

The genes are TRBV6-1 and TRBJ1-4, with D possibly being TRBD1 (6 bases). Germline values: CDR1 MNHNS, CDR2 SASEGT. The CDR3 is made up of 12 amino acids. V lost 9 bases to trimming and J lost 10 bases, with 15 bases between them. The CDR3 region is CASQNGGGKLFF. The CDR3 DNA is TGTGCCAGTCAGAACGGGGGCGGAAAACTGTTTTTT.

This clone was picked up one time. The chain joins TRBV7-2 to TRBJ2-5, with a weak D call TRBD2 (5 bases). V was cut by 2 bases and J by 5 bases, with 15 bases left in between. The CDR3 spans 15 residues. Germline CDR1 reads SGHTA; CDR2 reads FQGNSA. In DNA form, the CDR3 reads TGTGCCAGCAGCTTACGACTAAGCCAGTGGGAGACCCAGTACTTC. As protein: CASSLRLSQWETQYF.

The chain has TRBV23-1 and TRBJ2-3, with TRBD1 identical over 7 bases. TRBV23-1 is marked as an open reading frame, function uncertain. This CDR3 comprises 14 residues. V dropped 2 bases and J dropped 4; count of bases not matched to a gene: 3. The CDR3 DNA sequence: TGCGCCAGCAGTCAAGGAACAGGGGCAGATACGCAGTATTTT. Encoded protein: CASSQGTGADTQYF.

The chain combines TRBV15 with TRBJ2-5, with TRBD2 identical over 9 bases. The J call is doubtful: the DNA matches TRBJ2-7 better. There are 16 residues in the CDR3. CDR1 and CDR2 (germline): LNHNV, YYDKDF (reference sequence). CDR3 bases: TGTGCCACCAGCAGAGATGGGGCTAGCGGGGCCTACGAGCAGTACTTC. Its protein is CATSRDGASGAYEQYF.

The gene calls are TRBV13 and TRBJ1-2; TRBD1 matches 10 bases. V was clipped by 6 bases and J by 12 bases; unmatched bases: 10. The CDR3 sequence is 13 residues long. Germline CDR1 reads PRHDT; CDR2 reads FYEKMQ (reference sequence). CDR3 region: CASSPDRGQSNTF. DNA for the CDR3: TGTGCCAGCAGTCCCGACAGGGGGCAATCCAACACCTTC. The full variable domain, in which reference TRBV13 and TRBJ1-2 provide the parts outside the CDR3, is AAGVIQSPRHLIKEKRETATLKCYPIPRHDTVYWYQQGPGQDPQFLISFYEKMQSDKGSIPDRFSAQQFSDYHSELNMSSLELGDSALYFCASSPDRGQSNTFGSGTRLTVV.

About this clone: Because the CDR3's place on the DNA is in doubt, the DNA is left out and the CDR3 is given as listed by TCRdb. This sequence joins TRBV21-1 and TRBJ1-5. TRBV21-1 is a documented pseudogene. The CDR3 has 17 residues if both end residues are counted. The CDR3 reads CASSTTAVGWGNQPQHF.

This clone appeared a single time. CDR3 residues: CASSGLPAETQYF. The CDR3 coding sequence is TGTGCCAGCAGCGGACTCCCGGCGGAGACCCAGTACTTC. The chain couples TRBV2 to TRBJ2-5; D perhaps matches TRBD2 (5 bases). V was cut by 6 bases and J by 5 bases, with 13 bases left in between. CDR1 and CDR2 (germline): SNHLY, FYNNEI. The CDR3 has 13 amino acids.

The chain carries TRBV6-5 and TRBJ1-5; maybe TRBD1 (5 bases). Germline V gives CDR1 MNHEY, CDR2 SVGAGI. This CDR3 contains 16 residues. The V gene lost 2 bases and the J gene lost 3 bases, with 14 bases spanning the gap. The DNA of the CDR3 is TGTGCCAGCAGTTACCGGCCGACAGTGAACAATCAGCCCCAGCATTTT. This codes for CASSYRPTVNNQPQHF.

The chain carries TRBV18 and TRBJ2-7, with TRBD2 as a possible D gene (6 bases). The CDR3 is 11 amino acids. V was cut by 8 bases and J by 5 bases, with 10 bases left in between. Looked up from germline, CDR1 is KGHSH and CDR2 is LQKENI. The CDR3 is CASQGGHEQYF. For the CDR3, the DNA is TGTGCCAGCCAAGGAGGGCACGAGCAGTACTTC.

This clone was seen a few times. This chain's CDR3 is CASSQGGNRGNTEAFF. CDR3 bases: TGCGCCAGCAGCCAAGGGGGGAACAGAGGGAACACTGAAGCTTTCTTT. The chain joins TRBV4-3 to TRBJ1-1; D is perhaps TRBD1 (5 bases). Trimming took off 1 base at V and 1 base at J, with 13 bases between the two ends. Germline CDR1 is LGHNA and CDR2 is YSLEER. The CDR3 has 16 amino acids.

This chain connects TRBV29-1 to TRBJ1-5; possibly TRBD1 for D (6 bases). The CDR3 is 14 residues long. Trimming stripped 4 bases from V and 5 bases from J, with 15 bases between. Germline V lookup: CDR1 SQVTM, CDR2 ANQGSEA. The CDR3: CSVAQTGRDQPQHF. The DNA for the CDR3 is TGCAGCGTTGCGCAGACAGGAAGGGATCAGCCCCAGCATTTT.

J is TRBJ2-3 and V is TRBV6-1; a possible D gene is TRBD1 (6 bases). Germline V gene data show CDR1 as MNHNS and CDR2 as SASEGT. V lost 10 bases and J lost 2, with 10 bases in between. The CDR3 totals 12 residues. The CDR3 sequence is CAMRTDTDTQYF. The CDR3 DNA reads as TGTGCCATGCGGACAGACACAGATACGCAGTATTTT.

The J gene is TRBJ1-3, the V gene TRBV27; D may be TRBD1 (5 bases). Per the germline V gene, CDR1 is MNHEY and CDR2 is SMNVEV (reference sequence). V gave up 4 bases and J gave up 4 bases, with 8 bases separating them. This CDR3 has 13 residues. The CDR3 coding sequence is TGTGCCAGCAGTTCCCAGGGAGGAAACACCATATATTTT. This gives the protein CASSSQGGNTIYF.

This clone came up once. The V and J genes are TRBV7-9 and TRBJ1-2; the match to TRBD1 covers 9 bases. Germline trimming cut 6 bases from V and 6 bases from J; bases unmatched to any gene: 5. Per the germline V gene, CDR1 is SEHNR and CDR2 is FQNEAQ (reference sequence). The CDR3 consists of 13 residues. As DNA, the CDR3 is TGTGCCAGCAGATTTACAGGGGGCAATGGCTACACCTTC. Translated, it gives CASRFTGGNGYTF.

The V call is TRBV7-7, the J call TRBJ2-5, with D perhaps assigned TRBD1 or TRBD2 (6 bases each). The germline V gene has CDR1 SSHAT and CDR2 FNYEAQ (reference sequence). Between the trimmed V and J ends, which lost 8 bases and 3 bases, there was a span of 13 bases. The CDR3 runs to 13 residues. The CDR3 is CASSGGREETQYF. CDR3 nucleotide sequence: TGTGCCAGCTCCGGGGGCAGAGAAGAGACCCAGTACTTC.

A remark on this clone: At one boundary the junction diverges from the germline segment, which might be a read error. The chain links TRBV7-2 to TRBJ2-5, with D possibly being TRBD1 or TRBD2 (7 bases each). This CDR3 comprises 14 residues. Germline lookup yields CDR1 SGHTA and CDR2 FQGNSA. The CDR3 sequence: CASSLAGGDETQYF. For the CDR3, the DNA is TGTGCCAGCAGCCTAGCAGGGGGGGACGAGACCCAGTACTTC.

With regard to this clone: Other DNA sequences of this sample code for an identical CDR3. The gene calls are TRBV10-3 and TRBJ2-7, with a possible D match to TRBD2 (6 bases). In germline, CDR1 is ENHRY, CDR2 SYGVKD. V lost 8 bases to trimming and J lost 7 bases, with 21 bases between them. The CDR3 totals 14 residues. The CDR3 protein is CAILGGGSDSEQYF. CDR3 in DNA: TGTGCCATCCTAGGTGGGGGGTCGGATAGTGAGCAGTACTTC.

This CDR3 is CASSRGYRLAGGRRSETQYF. The DNA for the CDR3 is TGCGCCAGCAGCCGGGGATACCGACTAGCGGGGGGCCGACGTTCGGAGACCCAGTACTTC. V usage is TRBV4-3 and J usage is TRBJ2-5; TRBD2 agrees at 13 bases. The CDR3 spans 20 residues. Germline trimming cut 4 bases from V and 5 bases from J; bases unmatched to any gene: 19. Germline lookup yields CDR1 LGHNA and CDR2 YSLEER.

The rearrangement links TRBV6-4 to TRBJ2-2; TRBD2 matches at 13 bases. This CDR3 has 17 residues. V gave up 6 bases and J gave up 0 bases; unmatched junction bases: 4. The germline V gene encodes CDR1 MRHNA and CDR2 SNTAGT. The CDR3 nucleotides read TGTGCCAGCAGAAGGACTAGCGGGGGAGCGAACACCGGGGAGCTGTTTTTT. It yields the protein CASRRTSGGANTGELFF.

This rearrangement joins TRBV6-6 to TRBJ2-7; no clear D gene. The CDR3 is 15 residues long. V lost 6 bases, J lost 2 bases, and 17 bases lay in between. Germline V CDR1 and CDR2: MNHNY, SVGAGI (reference sequence). The CDR3 spells CASREQQGRAYEQYF. Written as DNA, the CDR3 is TGTGCCAGCAGAGAACAGCAAGGTCGCGCCTACGAGCAGTACTTC.

J is TRBJ2-3 and V is TRBV7-2; TRBD2 agrees at 12 bases. Germline V CDR1 and CDR2: SGHTA, FQGNSA. V lost 5 bases and J lost 6; bases outside the gene matches: 18. The CDR3 has 19 amino acids. This CDR3 is CASSIGLAGRVNLGDTQYF. CDR3 nucleotides: TGTGCCAGCAGCATAGGACTAGCGGGGCGCGTGAACCTCGGGGATACGCAGTATTTT.

The J gene is TRBJ2-7, the V gene TRBV2; 8 bases align to TRBD1. The CDR3 has 14 amino acids. V lost 6 bases, J lost 2 bases, and 6 bases stayed unmatched. The germline V gene encodes CDR1 SNHLY and CDR2 FYNNEI. This CDR3 is CASSPRTGTYEQYF. CDR3 in DNA: TGTGCCAGCAGCCCTCGGACAGGGACCTACGAGCAGTACTTC.

The CDR3 DNA is TGCGCCAGCAGCTTGAGGGAGACCCAGTACTTC. It translates to CASSLRETQYF. The rearrangement uses TRBV5-1 and TRBJ2-5, with D hard to call. V gave up 1 base and J gave up 5 bases, with 3 bases separating them. The germline gives CDR1 SGHRS, CDR2 YFSETQ. This CDR3 is built from 11 residues. The full variable domain, in which reference TRBV5-1 and TRBJ2-5 provide the parts outside the CDR3, is KAGVTQTPRYLIKTRGQQVTLSCSPISGHRSVSWYQQTPGQGLQFLFEYFSETQRNKGNFPGRFSGRQFSNSRSEMNVSTLELGDSALYLCASSLRETQYFGPGTRLLVL.

V is TRBV18 and J is TRBJ1-2; 12 nucleotides match TRBD1. Germline V gene sequence: CDR1 KGHSH, CDR2 LQKENI. The CDR3 sequence is 19 residues long. J lost 7 bases, V lost 4 bases, and 19 bases had no gene match. The CDR3 DNA sequence: TGTGCCAGCTCACTGATGGCAGGGGACAGGGGGCCCGGGGTCCTTGGCTACACCTTC. The encoded protein is CASSLMAGDRGPGVLGYTF. The whole variable domain, filled in from reference TRBV18 and TRBJ1-2, reads NAGVMQNPRHLVRRRGQEARLRCSPMKGHSHVYWYRQLPEEGLKFMVYLQKENIIDESGMPKERFSAEFPKEGPSILRIQQVVRGDSAAYFCASSLMAGDRGPGVLGYTFGSGTRLTVV.

The genes are TRBV30 and TRBJ1-1, with a possible D match to TRBD1 (6 bases). V was shortened by 0 bases and J by 1 base, with 15 bases between the two germline ends. The CDR3 loop spans 16 amino acids. CDR1 and CDR2 (germline): GTSNPN, SVGIG (reference sequence). As DNA, the CDR3 is TGTGCCTGGAGTGTAGGATTCGGACAGAAGAACACTGAAGCTTTCTTT. Translated, it gives CAWSVGFGQKNTEAFF. Full variable domain (rest looked up from reference TRBV30 and TRBJ1-1): SQTIHQWPATLVQPVGSPLSLECTVEGTSNPNLYWYRQAAGRGLQLLFYSVGIGQISSEVPQNLSASRPQDRQFILSSKKLLLSDSGFYLCAWSVGFGQKNTEAFFGQGTRLTVV.

The chain is built from TRBV30 and TRBJ1-2, with TRBD1 matching over 8 bases. CDR3 length: 15 amino acids. With 0 bases clipped from V and 4 bases from J, the junction kept 7 bases outside the gene matches. Germline V CDR1 and CDR2: GTSNPN, SVGIG (reference sequence). Written as DNA, the CDR3 is TGTGCCTGGAGTGTACAAACAGGGGGAGGCTATGGCTACACCTTC. Its protein product is CAWSVQTGGGYGYTF.

V and J are TRBV27 and TRBJ2-5, with D perhaps matching TRBD2 (7 bases). Trimming left V 2 bases short and J 5 bases short, with 15 bases between. The CDR3 is 15 amino acids. In germline, CDR1 is MNHEY, CDR2 SMNVEV (reference sequence). The CDR3 nucleotides read TGTGCCAGCAGTTTAGGGGGGGCCCCAACCGAGACCCAGTACTTC. Residues: CASSLGGAPTETQYF.

The chain uses TRBV9 and TRBJ2-5, with 11 bases that match TRBD1. Germline CDR1 and CDR2: SGDLS and YYNGEE. The CDR3 runs to 16 residues. Trimming took 4 bases from V and 3 from J; bases not matched to a gene: 8. The CDR3 protein is CASSSLDRGLKETQYF. The CDR3 DNA is TGTGCCAGCAGCTCCTTGGACAGGGGGCTGAAAGAGACCCAGTACTTC. The full variable domain, completed using reference TRBV9 and TRBJ2-5, is DSGVTQTPKHLITATGQRVTLRCSPRSGDLSVYWYQQSLDQGLQFLIQYYNGEERAKGNILERFSAQQFPDLHSELNLSSLELGDSALYFCASSSLDRGLKETQYFGPGTRLLVL.

This chain joins TRBV11-2 and TRBJ2-3; 11 bases agree with TRBD2. The CDR3 has 16 amino acids. After removal of 2 bases from V and 3 bases from J, the junction contained 4 bases not matched to a gene. Looked up from germline, CDR1 is SGHAT and CDR2 is FQNNGV. The CDR3 DNA follows: TGTGCCAGCAGCTTATCCCGACTAGCGGGAACAGATACGCAGTATTTT. It specifies CASSLSRLAGTDTQYF. Complete variable domain (other parts from reference TRBV11-2 and TRBJ2-3): EAGVAQSPRYKIIEKRQSVAFWCNPISGHATLYWYQQILGQGPKLLIQFQNNGVVDDSQLPKDRFSAERLKGVDSTLKIQPAKLEDSAVYLCASSLSRLAGTDTQYFGPGTRLTVL.